This record concerns one TCR beta chain sequence. This sample is drawn from a study of blood T cell repertoires in COVID-19. Here immunoSEQ multiplex PCR was the method, and the copy in TCRdb shows in-frame clones only, minus some. The table shows tens of thousands of clones, with roughly 79% occurring only once. Trimming removed 2 bases from V and 1 base from J, with 10 bases in between. The CDR3 is made up of 15 amino acids. Germline assignment: CDR1 SGHTA and CDR2 FQGTGA. The sequenced sample consisted of peripheral blood. The chain couples TRBV7-3 to TRBJ2-3, with TRBD2 as a possible D gene (6 bases). The TCR comes from a human donor with active or convalescent COVID-19. The donor label of this sample is uncertain. CDR3 residues: CASSLAPGGTDTQYF. Written as DNA, the CDR3 is TGTGCCAGCAGCTTAGCACCGGGAGGCACAGATACGCAGTATTTT.